This TCR beta chain was profiled in a study of shared clonotypes between healthy human individuals. Study-wide results and limits: Relative to memory subsets, naive subsets generally showed larger estimated richness. A small donor pool kept down the genetic and exposure-history diversity that was represented.

Profiling relied on immunoSEQ multiplex PCR, and the TCRdb table lists in-frame clones only, not all of them. The sample lists nearly 750,000 clones, just under 75% seen once, with approximately 1.7% in the top ten. A note on this clone: Its antigen remains unidentified.

The CDR3 runs to 15 residues. Trimming removed 1 base from V and 6 bases from J, with 16 bases in between. Germline V lookup: CDR1 MGHRA, CDR2 YSYEKL. The chain has TRBV4-1 and TRBJ2-7; D is perhaps TRBD1 (5 bases). The sequence came from a woman in her 30s in good health. The material sequenced was memory CD4+ T cells sorted from blood. Stated subset: CD45RA-negative fraction. The CDR3 DNA follows: TGCGCCAGCAGCCAAGGGACATTCGGACGCTTCGAGCAGTACTTC. This codes for CASSQGTFGRFEQYF.